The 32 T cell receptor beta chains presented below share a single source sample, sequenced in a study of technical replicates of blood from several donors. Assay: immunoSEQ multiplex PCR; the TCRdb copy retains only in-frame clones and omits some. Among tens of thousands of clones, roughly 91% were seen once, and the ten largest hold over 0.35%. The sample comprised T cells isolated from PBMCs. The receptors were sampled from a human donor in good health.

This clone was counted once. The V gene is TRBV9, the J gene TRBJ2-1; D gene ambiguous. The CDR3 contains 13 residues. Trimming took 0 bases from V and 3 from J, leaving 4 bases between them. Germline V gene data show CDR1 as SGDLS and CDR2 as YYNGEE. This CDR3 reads CASSVDHYNEQFF. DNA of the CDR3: TGTGCCAGCAGCGTAGATCACTACAATGAGCAGTTCTTC.

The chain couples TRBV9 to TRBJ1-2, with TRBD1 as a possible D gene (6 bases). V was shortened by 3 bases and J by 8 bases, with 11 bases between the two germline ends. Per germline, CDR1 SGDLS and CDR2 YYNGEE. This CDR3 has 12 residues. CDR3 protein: CASSATGIGYTF. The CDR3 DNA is TGTGCCAGCAGCGCTACAGGGATAGGCTACACCTTC.

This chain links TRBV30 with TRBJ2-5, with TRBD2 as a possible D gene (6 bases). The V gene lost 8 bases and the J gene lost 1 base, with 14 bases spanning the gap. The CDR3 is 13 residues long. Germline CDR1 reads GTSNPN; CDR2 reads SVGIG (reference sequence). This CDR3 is CATQGLIQETQYF. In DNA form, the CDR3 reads TGTGCCACCCAGGGACTGATCCAAGAGACCCAGTACTTC.

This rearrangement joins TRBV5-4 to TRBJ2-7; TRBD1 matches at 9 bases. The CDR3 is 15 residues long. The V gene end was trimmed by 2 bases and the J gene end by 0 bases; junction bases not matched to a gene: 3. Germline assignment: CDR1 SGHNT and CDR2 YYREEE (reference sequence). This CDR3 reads CASSFDRGTSYEQYF. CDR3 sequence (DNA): TGTGCCAGCAGCTTCGACAGGGGGACCTCCTACGAGCAGTACTTC.

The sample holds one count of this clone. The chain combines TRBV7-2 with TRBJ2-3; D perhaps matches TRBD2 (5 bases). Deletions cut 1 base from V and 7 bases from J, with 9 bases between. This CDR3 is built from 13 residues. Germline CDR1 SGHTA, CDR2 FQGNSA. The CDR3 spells CASSLGAANTQYF. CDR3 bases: TGTGCCAGCAGCTTAGGAGCGGCCAATACGCAGTATTTT.

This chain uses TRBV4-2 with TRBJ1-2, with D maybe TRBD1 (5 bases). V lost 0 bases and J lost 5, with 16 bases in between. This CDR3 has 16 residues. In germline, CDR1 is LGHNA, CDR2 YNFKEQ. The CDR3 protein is CASSQEWGSDSYGYTF. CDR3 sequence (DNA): TGTGCCAGCAGCCAAGAATGGGGCTCTGATAGTTATGGCTACACCTTC.

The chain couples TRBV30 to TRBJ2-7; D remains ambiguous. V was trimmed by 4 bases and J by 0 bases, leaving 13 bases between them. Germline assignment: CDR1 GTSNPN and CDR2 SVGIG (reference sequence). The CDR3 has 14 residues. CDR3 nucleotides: TGTGCCTGGACCCGAGAGGTAAGCTCCTACGAGCAGTACTTC. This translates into CAWTREVSSYEQYF.

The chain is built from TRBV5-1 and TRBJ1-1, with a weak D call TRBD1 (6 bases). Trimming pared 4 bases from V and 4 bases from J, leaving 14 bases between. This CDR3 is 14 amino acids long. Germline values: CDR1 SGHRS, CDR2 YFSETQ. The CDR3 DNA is TGCGCCAGCAGCCTACAGGGTCGAGGCACTGAAGCTTTCTTT. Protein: CASSLQGRGTEAFF.

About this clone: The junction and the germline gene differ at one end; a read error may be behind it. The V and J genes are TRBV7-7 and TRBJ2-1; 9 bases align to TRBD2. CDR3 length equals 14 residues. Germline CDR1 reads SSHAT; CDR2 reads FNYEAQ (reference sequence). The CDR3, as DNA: TGTGCTAGCAGCTTAGCGGGAGATGGAAATGAGCAGTTCTTC. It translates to CASSLAGDGNEQFF.

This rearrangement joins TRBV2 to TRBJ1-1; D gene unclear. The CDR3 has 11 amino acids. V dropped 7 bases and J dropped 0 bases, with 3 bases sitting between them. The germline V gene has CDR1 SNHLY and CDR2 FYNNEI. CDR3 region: CASTVNTEAFF. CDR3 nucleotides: TGTGCCAGCACTGTGAACACTGAAGCTTTCTTT.

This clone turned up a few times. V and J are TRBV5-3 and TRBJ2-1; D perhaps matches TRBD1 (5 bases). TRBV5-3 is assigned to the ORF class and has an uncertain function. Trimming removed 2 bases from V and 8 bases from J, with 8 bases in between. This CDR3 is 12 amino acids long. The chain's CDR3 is CARSFVGDEQFF. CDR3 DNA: TGTGCCAGAAGCTTCGTAGGGGATGAGCAGTTCTTC.

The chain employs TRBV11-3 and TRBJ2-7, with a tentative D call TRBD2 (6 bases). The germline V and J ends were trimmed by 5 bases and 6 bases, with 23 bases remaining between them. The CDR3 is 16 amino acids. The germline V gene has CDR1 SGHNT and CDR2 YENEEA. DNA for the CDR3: TGTGCCAGCAGCAGAATGGCGGCGGGACTCCGTTTCGAGCAGTACTTC. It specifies CASSRMAAGLRFEQYF.

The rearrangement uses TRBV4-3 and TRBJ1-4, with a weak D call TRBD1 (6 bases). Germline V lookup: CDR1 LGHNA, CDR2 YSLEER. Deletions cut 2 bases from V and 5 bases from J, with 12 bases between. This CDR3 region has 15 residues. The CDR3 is CASSQNDRPNEKLFF. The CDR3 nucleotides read TGCGCCAGCAGCCAAAATGACAGGCCCAATGAAAAACTGTTTTTT.

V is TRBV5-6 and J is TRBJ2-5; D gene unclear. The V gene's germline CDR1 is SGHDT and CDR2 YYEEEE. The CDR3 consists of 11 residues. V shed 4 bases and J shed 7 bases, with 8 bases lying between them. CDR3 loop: CASSSSRTQYF. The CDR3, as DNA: TGTGCCAGCAGCAGTAGTCGGACCCAGTACTTC.

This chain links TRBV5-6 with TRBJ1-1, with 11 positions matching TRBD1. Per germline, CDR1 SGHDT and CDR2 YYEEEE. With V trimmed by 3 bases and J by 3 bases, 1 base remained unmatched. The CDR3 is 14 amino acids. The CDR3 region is CASSWGQGDTEAFF. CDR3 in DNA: TGTGCCAGCAGCTGGGGACAGGGGGACACTGAAGCTTTCTTT.

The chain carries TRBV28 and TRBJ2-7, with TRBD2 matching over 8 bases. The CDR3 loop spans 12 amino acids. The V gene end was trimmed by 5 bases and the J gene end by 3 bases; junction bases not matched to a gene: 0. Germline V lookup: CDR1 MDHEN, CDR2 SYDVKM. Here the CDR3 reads CASSLAGYEQYF. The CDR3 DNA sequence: TGTGCCAGCAGTCTAGCGGGCTACGAGCAGTACTTC.

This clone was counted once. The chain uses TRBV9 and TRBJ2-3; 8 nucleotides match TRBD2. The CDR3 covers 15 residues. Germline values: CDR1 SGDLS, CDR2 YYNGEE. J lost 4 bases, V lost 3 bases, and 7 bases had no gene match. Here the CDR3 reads CASSATGLVSDTQYF. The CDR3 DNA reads TGTGCCAGCAGCGCAACGGGACTAGTTTCAGATACGCAGTATTTT.

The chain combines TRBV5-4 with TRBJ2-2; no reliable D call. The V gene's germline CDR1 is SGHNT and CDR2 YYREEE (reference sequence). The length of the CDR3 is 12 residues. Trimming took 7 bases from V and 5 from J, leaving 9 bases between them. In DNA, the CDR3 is TGTGCCAGCCTATCGACTACCGGGGAGCTGTTTTTT. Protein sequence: CASLSTTGELFF.

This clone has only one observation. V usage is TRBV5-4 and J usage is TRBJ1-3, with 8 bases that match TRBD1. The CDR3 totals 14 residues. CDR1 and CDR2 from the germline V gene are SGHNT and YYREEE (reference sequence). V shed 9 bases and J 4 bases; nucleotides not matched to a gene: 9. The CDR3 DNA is TGTGCCATCTCCTTGACAGGGGCAGGAAACACCATATATTTT. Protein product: CAISLTGAGNTIYF.

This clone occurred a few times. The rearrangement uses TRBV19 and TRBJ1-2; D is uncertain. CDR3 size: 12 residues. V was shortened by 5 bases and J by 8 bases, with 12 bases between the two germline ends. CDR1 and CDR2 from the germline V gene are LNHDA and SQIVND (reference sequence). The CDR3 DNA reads TGTGCCAGTAGTTCGCGTACCTACGGCTACACCTTC. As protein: CASSSRTYGYTF.

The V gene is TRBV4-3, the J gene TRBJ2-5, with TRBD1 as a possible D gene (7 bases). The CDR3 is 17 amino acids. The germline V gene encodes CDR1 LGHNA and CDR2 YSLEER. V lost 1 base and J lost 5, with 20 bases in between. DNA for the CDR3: TGCGCCAGCAGCCAAGTTCTGACCAGGACAGGAGGGGAGACCCAGTACTTC. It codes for CASSQVLTRTGGETQYF.

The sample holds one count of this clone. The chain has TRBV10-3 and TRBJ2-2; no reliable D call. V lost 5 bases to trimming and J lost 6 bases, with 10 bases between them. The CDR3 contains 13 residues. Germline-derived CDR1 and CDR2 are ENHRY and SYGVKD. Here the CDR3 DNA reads TGTGCCATCAGTACTCCTATAGCCGGGGAGCTGTTTTTT. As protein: CAISTPIAGELFF.

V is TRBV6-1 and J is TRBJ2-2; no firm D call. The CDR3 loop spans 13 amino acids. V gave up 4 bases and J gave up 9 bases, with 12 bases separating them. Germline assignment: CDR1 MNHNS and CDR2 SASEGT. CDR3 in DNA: TGTGCCAGCAGTGTTGAGTCGTACCGGGAGCTGTTTTTT. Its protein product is CASSVESYRELFF.

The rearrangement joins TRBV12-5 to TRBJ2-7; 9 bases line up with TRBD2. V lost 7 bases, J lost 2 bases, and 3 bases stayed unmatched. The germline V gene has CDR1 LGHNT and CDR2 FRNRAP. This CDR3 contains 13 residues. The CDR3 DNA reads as TGTGCTAGTGCTAGCGGGGTACCCTACGAGCAGTACTTC. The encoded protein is CASASGVPYEQYF. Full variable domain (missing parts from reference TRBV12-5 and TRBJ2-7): DARVTQTPRHKVTEMGQEVTMRCQPILGHNTVFWYRQTMMQGLELLAYFRNRAPLDDSGMPKDRFSAEMPDATLATLKIQPSEPRDSAVYFCASASGVPYEQYFGPGTRLTVT.

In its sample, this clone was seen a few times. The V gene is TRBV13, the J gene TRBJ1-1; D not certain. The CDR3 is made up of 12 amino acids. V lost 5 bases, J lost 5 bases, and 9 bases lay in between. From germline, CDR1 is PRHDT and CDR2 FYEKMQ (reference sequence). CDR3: CASSPVGTEAFF. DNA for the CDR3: TGTGCCAGCAGCCCGGTTGGTACTGAAGCTTTCTTT.

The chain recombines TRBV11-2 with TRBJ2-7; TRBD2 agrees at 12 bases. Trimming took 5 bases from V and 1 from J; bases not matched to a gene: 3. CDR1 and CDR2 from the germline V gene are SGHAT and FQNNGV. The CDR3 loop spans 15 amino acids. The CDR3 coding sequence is TGTGCCAGCAGCGCGACTAGCGGGAGTTCCTACGAGCAGTACTTC. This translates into CASSATSGSSYEQYF.

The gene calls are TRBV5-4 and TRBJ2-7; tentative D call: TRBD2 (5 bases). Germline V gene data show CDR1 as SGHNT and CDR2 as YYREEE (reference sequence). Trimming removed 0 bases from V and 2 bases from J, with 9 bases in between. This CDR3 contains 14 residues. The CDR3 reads CASSLGASTYEQYF. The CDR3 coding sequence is TGTGCCAGCAGCTTGGGGGCTAGCACCTACGAGCAGTACTTC.

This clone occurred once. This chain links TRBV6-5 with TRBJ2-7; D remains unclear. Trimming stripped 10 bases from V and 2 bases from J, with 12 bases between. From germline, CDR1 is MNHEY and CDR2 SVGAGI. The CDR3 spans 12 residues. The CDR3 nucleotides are TGTGCCACCCACATATTACCCTACGAGCAGTACTTC. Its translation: CATHILPYEQYF.

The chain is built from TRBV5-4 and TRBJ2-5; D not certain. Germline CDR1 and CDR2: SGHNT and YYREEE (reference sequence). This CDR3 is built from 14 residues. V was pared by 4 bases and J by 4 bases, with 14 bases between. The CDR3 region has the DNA TGTGCCAGCAGCCCTGCGAGGCTAACAGAGACCCAGTACTTC. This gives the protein CASSPARLTETQYF. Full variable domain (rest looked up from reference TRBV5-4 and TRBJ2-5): ETGVTQSPTHLIKTRGQQVTLRCSSQSGHNTVSWYQQALGQGPQFIFQYYREEENGRGNFPPRFSGLQFPNYSSELNVNALELDDSALYLCASSPARLTETQYFGPGTRLLVL.

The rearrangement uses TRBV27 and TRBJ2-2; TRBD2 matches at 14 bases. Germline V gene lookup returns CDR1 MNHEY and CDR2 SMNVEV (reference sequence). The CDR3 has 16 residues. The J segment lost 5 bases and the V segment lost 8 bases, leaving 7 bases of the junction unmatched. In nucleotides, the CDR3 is TGTGCCAGCGCGGGACTAGCGGGAGTGGGGACCGGGGAGCTGTTTTTT. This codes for CASAGLAGVGTGELFF.

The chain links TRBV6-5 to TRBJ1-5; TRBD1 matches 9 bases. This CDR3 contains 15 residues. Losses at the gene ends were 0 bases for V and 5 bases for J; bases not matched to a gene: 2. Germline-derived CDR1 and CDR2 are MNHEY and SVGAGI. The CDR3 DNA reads TGTGCCAGCAGTTACTCCGGGACAGGGTATCAGCCCCAGCATTTT. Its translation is CASSYSGTGYQPQHF.

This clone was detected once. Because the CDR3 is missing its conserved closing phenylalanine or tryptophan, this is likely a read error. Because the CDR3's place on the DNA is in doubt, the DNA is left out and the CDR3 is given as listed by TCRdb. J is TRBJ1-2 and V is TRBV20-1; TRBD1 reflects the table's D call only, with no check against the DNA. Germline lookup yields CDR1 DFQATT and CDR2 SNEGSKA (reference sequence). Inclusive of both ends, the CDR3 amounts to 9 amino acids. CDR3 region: CSARHLTGP.